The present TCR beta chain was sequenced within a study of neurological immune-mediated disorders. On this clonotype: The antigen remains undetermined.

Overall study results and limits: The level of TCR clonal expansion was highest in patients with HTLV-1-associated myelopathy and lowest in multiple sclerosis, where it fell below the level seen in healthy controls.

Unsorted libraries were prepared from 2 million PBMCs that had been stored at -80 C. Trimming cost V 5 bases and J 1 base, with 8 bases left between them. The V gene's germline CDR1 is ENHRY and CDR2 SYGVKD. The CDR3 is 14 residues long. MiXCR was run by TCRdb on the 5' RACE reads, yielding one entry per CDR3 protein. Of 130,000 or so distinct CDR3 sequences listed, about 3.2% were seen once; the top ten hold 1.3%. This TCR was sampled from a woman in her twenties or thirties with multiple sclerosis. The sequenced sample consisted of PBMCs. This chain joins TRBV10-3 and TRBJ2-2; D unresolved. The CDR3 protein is CAISKDGNTGELFF. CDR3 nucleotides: TGTGCCATCAGTAAGGACGGGAACACCGGGGAGCTGTTTTTT.